This note documents a single T cell receptor beta chain sequence. Its antigen is as yet unknown. The PCR had 60 Vbeta and 13 Jbeta primers. Generated by immunoSEQ multiplex PCR, the TCRdb table keeps only in-frame clones and is missing some. This table holds about 160,000 clones, over 65% found once. This entry comes from a study of cytomegalovirus exposure and HLA in healthy donors. Turning to the study itself: Within an early data release were 85 million or so unique TCRs drawn from HLA-typed donors.

Study findings and constraints: There were some public TCRs occurring in many donors, but most TCR sequences were rare. Sequencing depth across donors, presence/absence analyses assumed, was roughly uniform. Sequencing likely produced, as an artifact, a cluster of highly shared sequence variants.

The CDR3 totals 16 residues. CDR1 is KGHSH, CDR2 LQKENI, per germline. V was shortened by 6 bases and J by 2 bases, with 17 bases between the two germline ends. This TCR was recovered from a man younger than 30 in good health and CMV-seropositive. The V call is TRBV18, the J call TRBJ1-5, with D uncertain. Sequenced sample: PBMCs. The CDR3 region is CASSLGVGSGNQPQHF. CDR3 nucleotide sequence: TGTGCCAGCTCTCTCGGAGTTGGGTCAGGCAATCAGCCCCAGCATTTT.